Described below is a single T cell receptor (beta chain) sequence and its context. Antigen unknown. Cultured CD4+ T cells had their DNA profiled by the Oncomine TCR Beta short-read assay. TCRdb reprocessed the PCR reads with MiXCR, giving one entry per CDR3 protein. The table has about 17,000 distinct CDR3 sequences, around two fifths seen once. This entry is derived from a study of vaccination and CD4 T cells after COVID-19. The treatment here: roughly 10-day PBMC culture with coronavirus spike peptide pools or control peptides (ViraFEST assay). CDR3 size: 15 residues. Trimming removed 2 bases from V and 4 bases from J, with 13 bases in between. Per germline, CDR1 MDHEN and CDR2 SYDVKM. Study results and caveats: Counts of SARS-CoV-2-reactive clonotypes had a median that went from approximately 21 to 38, a nonsignificant change.

The sequence came from a human donor who had recovered from COVID-19. The source material was CD4+ T cells from blood, cultured in vitro, sampled after SARS-CoV-2 vaccination. This sequence joins TRBV28 and TRBJ2-3; a possible D gene is TRBD2 (5 bases). The DNA of the CDR3 is TGTGCCAGCAGTTTAGGCGATGCGGGCCCAGATACGCAGTATTTT. This gives the protein CASSLGDAGPDTQYF.